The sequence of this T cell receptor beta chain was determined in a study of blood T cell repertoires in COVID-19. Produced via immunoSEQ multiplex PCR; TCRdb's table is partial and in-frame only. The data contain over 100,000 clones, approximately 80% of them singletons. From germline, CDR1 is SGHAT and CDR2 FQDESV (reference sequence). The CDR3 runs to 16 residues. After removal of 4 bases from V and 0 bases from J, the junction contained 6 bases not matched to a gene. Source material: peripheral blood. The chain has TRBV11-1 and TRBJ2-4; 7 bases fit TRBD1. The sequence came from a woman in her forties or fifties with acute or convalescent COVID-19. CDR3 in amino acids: CASSSGQILAKNIQYF. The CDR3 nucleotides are TGTGCCAGCAGCTCGGGACAGATTCTAGCCAAAAACATTCAGTACTTC.